A selection of T cell receptor beta chains follows, all from one sample in a study of identical twins. Each CDR3 protein gets one entry after TCRdb re-called the 5' RACE reads with MiXCR. The table shows 690,000 or so distinct CDR3 sequences, with over 8.5% occurring only once. The data were also submitted as part of a second study, on yellow fever vaccine responses in identical twins.

Source material: PBMCs. The source of these receptors is a woman aged 18-30 years in good health. Each CDR3 is given with its conserved first and last residue. Each record gives: V gene, clone size, J gene, D gene, CDR3 DNA, CDR3 protein. The D gene is left open where the match is weak. Expanded clones are given a class, and other clones once, few, many or no size at all.

TRBV7-6	many	TRBJ2-7	.	TGTGCCAGCAGCGCAGGGACTTACGAGCAGTACTTC	CASSAGTYEQYF
TRBV9	.	TRBJ2-2	TRBD2	TGTGCCAGCAGCGACCGGACTAGCGGGAACACCGGGGAGCTGTTTTTT	CASSDRTSGNTGELFF
TRBV15	many	TRBJ2-7	.	TGTGCCACCAGCAGAGATAACGGCAGGGCAGAGGAGCAGTACTTC	CATSRDNGRAEEQYF
TRBV10-3	.	TRBJ2-1	.	TGTGCCATCAATACCCAGGAGTCCCCGTACGATGAGCAGTTCTTC	CAINTQESPYDEQFF
TRBV7-9	.	TRBJ1-6	.	TGTGCCAGCAGCCGGGGGACGATCGCCTCACCCCTCCACTTT	CASSRGTIASPLHF
TRBV3-1	many	TRBJ2-7	TRBD1	TGTGCCAGCAGCCACTTAGGACAGGGGGCTTCCTACGAGCAGTACTTC	CASSHLGQGASYEQYF
TRBV20-1	.	TRBJ2-7	.	TGCAGTGTCAGCCCCGGGACTTACGAGCAGTACTTC	CSVSPGTYEQYF
TRBV7-2	many	TRBJ1-4	TRBD1	TGTGCCAGCAGCCCCCGGACAGGGTTTAATGAAAAACTGTTTTTT	CASSPRTGFNEKLFF
TRBV5-1	.	TRBJ2-1	TRBD2	TGCGCCAGCAGCTTGGCCAAGCGGGAGAATGAGCAGTTCTTC	CASSLAKRENEQFF
TRBV4-1	.	TRBJ1-2	.	TGCGCCAGCAGCCAAGTTATCCAGGTCTATGGCTACACCTTC	CASSQVIQVYGYTF
TRBV30	few	TRBJ1-1	.	TGTGCCTGGTCGGGGGGGATTCCGGGGGCTTTCTTT	CAWSGGIPGAFF
TRBV29-1	few	TRBJ1-4	TRBD1	TGCAGCGCCCACAGGGGTGGAAAACTGTTTTTT	CSAHRGGKLFF
TRBV10-3	once	TRBJ1-1	.	TGTGCCGCTCAAAGTGGGTTAGCACCCACTGAAGCTTTCTTT	CAAQSGLAPTEAFF
TRBV7-9	many	TRBJ1-2	.	TGTGCCAGCAGCTTAGATTTCAGGGGCTACACCTTC	CASSLDFRGYTF
TRBV20-1	few	TRBJ2-7	.	TGCAGTGCTAGAGATGACAGGAGCTCCTACGAGCAGTACTTC	CSARDDRSSYEQYF
TRBV7-6	.	TRBJ2-1	.	TGTGCCAGCAGCTTAGAGGGGAGGAACTCCTACAATGAGCAGTTCTTC	CASSLEGRNSYNEQFF
TRBV7-3	few	TRBJ1-2	TRBD1	TGTGCCAGCAGCCCCCCCGGGACAGGGTGGAACGTGAACTATGGCTACACCTTC	CASSPPGTGWNVNYGYTF
TRBV7-3	few	TRBJ2-3	TRBD2	TGTGCCAGCAGCTTAATACCCAGCGGGGGAAATCTCCCCACCGATTCAGATACGCAGTATTTT	CASSLIPSGGNLPTDSDTQYF
TRBV7-8	many	TRBJ1-3	.	TGTGCCAGCAGCCCGGCGGGACTCCTGAGCTCTGGAAACACCATATATTTT	CASSPAGLLSSGNTIYF
TRBV12-3/TRBV12-4	.	TRBJ2-2	.	TGTGCCAGCAGCATACGAATGACCGCTTGGGGTAGCGGGGAGCTGTTTTTT	CASSIRMTAWGSGELFF
TRBV7-9	few	TRBJ2-5	TRBD1	TGTGCCAGCAGCTTAGCGTTTGACAGGGGGAAAGAGACCCAGTACTTC	CASSLAFDRGKETQYF
TRBV28	few	TRBJ1-3	.	TGTGCCAGCAGTATGGGACCATACTCTGGAAACACCATATATTTT	CASSMGPYSGNTIYF
TRBV6-5	many	TRBJ1-1	.	TGTGCCAGGGAGCTGGGATATGAAGCTTTCTTT	CARELGYEAFF
TRBV5-6	few	TRBJ2-7	.	TGTGCCAGCGGGGGAGTTGGGAGGCCCTACGAGCAGTACTTC	CASGGVGRPYEQYF
TRBV24-1	.	TRBJ2-1	TRBD2	TGTGCCACCAGTGAAACAGCCGGGACTAGCAGAACTCGTAAGCAGTTCTTC	CATSETAGTSRTRKQFF
TRBV27	few	TRBJ1-5	TRBD1	TGTGCCAGCACACCGACAGGGAATCAGCCCCAGCATTTT	CASTPTGNQPQHF
TRBV2	few	TRBJ2-2	TRBD1	TGTGCCAGTAGGGAACGGACAGGGGGGGCCGGGGAGCTGTTTTTT	CASRERTGGAGELFF
TRBV12-3/TRBV12-4	few	TRBJ2-5	TRBD2	TGTACCAGCAGTTTAGCGGTTAAAGGACTAGCGGGGGGAGAGACCCAGTACTTC	CTSSLAVKGLAGGETQYF
TRBV10-3	many	TRBJ1-5	.	TGTGCCATCAGTGAGTCTAGAAATCAGCCCCAGCATTTT	CAISESRNQPQHF
TRBV24-1	.	TRBJ2-7	TRBD1	TGTGCCACCCCTCATCCGGGACAGGGGGCCGGCGAGCAGTACTTC	CATPHPGQGAGEQYF
TRBV12-3/TRBV12-4	.	TRBJ1-1	TRBD1	TGTGCCAGCAGTACTCGGGACAGGGAATCCCCTGAAGCTTTCTTT	CASSTRDRESPEAFF
TRBV4-2	few	TRBJ2-7	TRBD2	TGTGCCAGCAGCCAAGGCAAGCGGGGGGACTACGAGCAGTACTTC	CASSQGKRGDYEQYF
TRBV20-1	few	TRBJ2-1	.	TGCAGTGCTATTCCCCTCCAAGAGGGCAGGGATGAGCAGTTCTTC	CSAIPLQEGRDEQFF
TRBV7-9	.	TRBJ1-1	TRBD1	TGTGCCAGCAGCTTGGTTACAGGGGGGAACACTGAAGCTTTCTTT	CASSLVTGGNTEAFF
TRBV7-2	many	TRBJ2-1	.	TGTGCCAGCAGCTTAGTTGGCGGGGTCCCTTACAATGAGCAGTTCTTC	CASSLVGGVPYNEQFF
TRBV15	few	TRBJ2-5	TRBD2	TGTGCCACCAGCAGAGGTAGCGGGGGTTCTCAAGAGACCCAGTACTTC	CATSRGSGGSQETQYF
TRBV11-1	.	TRBJ2-1	TRBD2	TGTGCCAGCAGCGTGACTAGCGGGGTAAGCTCCTACAATGAGCAGTTCTTC	CASSVTSGVSSYNEQFF
TRBV5-1	.	TRBJ2-7	.	TGCGCCAGCAGCTTGGAGTCAGGGAATTCCTTCCTGGACTTC	CASSLESGNSFLDF
TRBV5-1	many	TRBJ1-5	TRBD1	TGCGCCAGCAGCCCGACAGGGTATAGCAATCAGCCCCAGCATTTT	CASSPTGYSNQPQHF
TRBV20-1	few	TRBJ1-6	.	TGCAGTGCTGTGGGACTTATCCAGAATTCACCCCTCCACTTT	CSAVGLIQNSPLHF
TRBV4-3	.	TRBJ2-3	.	TGCGCCAGCAGCCATCCGCAGGGCACAGATACGCAGTATTTT	CASSHPQGTDTQYF